This entry describes one T cell receptor beta chain. Antigen: not known. The data derive from a study of post-analysis software for immune sequencing data. The study's findings and limits: Compared against controls, patients with multiple sclerosis displayed significantly lower normalized Chao1 diversity. Those samples that were prepared in the same batch co-clustered strongly by F measure. Five or six TRBV segments, TRBV5-6, TRBV5-1 and TRBV20-1 among them, were found more frequent in patients than controls.

CDR1 and CDR2 (germline): SGHRS, YFSETQ. The CDR3 spans 15 residues. Trimming cost V 0 bases and J 6 bases, with 12 bases left between them. Included in the TCR beta cDNA libraries were unique molecular identifiers. The T cell input of roughly 0.95 to 10 million gave a few hundred thousand cDNA molecules. TCRdb reanalysed the PCR reads using MiXCR and keeps one entry per CDR3 protein. This table holds 550,000 to 700,000 distinct CDR3 sequences, 44% found once. The sequenced sample consisted of blood. This sequence originates from a girl between 5 and 17 years old with multiple sclerosis. This chain links TRBV5-1 with TRBJ1-4, with a tentative D call TRBD1 (6 bases). CDR3 loop: CASSLGGRRDEKLFF. For the CDR3, the DNA is TGCGCCAGCAGCTTGGGGGGGCGTCGGGATGAAAAACTGTTTTTT.